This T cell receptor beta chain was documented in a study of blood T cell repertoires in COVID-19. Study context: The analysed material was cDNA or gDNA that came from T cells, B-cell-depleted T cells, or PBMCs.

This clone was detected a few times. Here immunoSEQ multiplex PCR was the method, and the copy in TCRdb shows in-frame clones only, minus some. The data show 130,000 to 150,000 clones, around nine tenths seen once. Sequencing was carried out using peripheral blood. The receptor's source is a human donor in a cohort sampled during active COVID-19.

The CDR3 coding sequence is TGTGCCTCCACCTCGGGACAGAATTCACCCCTCCACTTT. Its translation: CASTSGQNSPLHF. This chain connects TRBV30 to TRBJ1-6; 7 bases agree with TRBD1. This CDR3 is built from 13 residues. J lost 7 bases, V lost 7 bases, and 7 bases had no gene match. The germline V gene has CDR1 GTSNPN and CDR2 SVGIG (reference sequence).